The T cell receptor (beta chain) described here comes from a study of blood T cell repertoires in COVID-19. At the level of the study: Sites in the United States, Italy and Spain provided acute and convalescent COVID-19 samples. Sources were T cells, B-cell-depleted T cells, or PBMCs; the material itself was cDNA or gDNA.

Per the original data handling: How many nucleated cells were present was estimated from reference gene primer amplification. Profiling relied on immunoSEQ multiplex PCR, and the TCRdb table lists in-frame clones only, not all of them. D and trimming were read from the DNA, whereas the V and J calls and clone size are those reported in that table. This repertoire shows about 81,000 clones, around nine tenths found once; its top ten account for about 4.4%. This clone was found once. Germline CDR1 is WNHNN and CDR2 is SYGVQD (reference sequence). Trimming pared 4 bases from V and 0 bases from J, leaving 16 bases between. CDR3 length equals 16 residues.

The J gene is TRBJ2-7, the V gene TRBV10-1; maybe TRBD1 (6 bases). Specimen: peripheral blood. The TCR originated in a woman older than 75 with acute or convalescent COVID-19. This CDR3 reads CASSANTGLLSYEQYF. The CDR3 DNA follows: TGCGCCAGCAGTGCGAACACAGGGTTACTCTCCTACGAGCAGTACTTC.